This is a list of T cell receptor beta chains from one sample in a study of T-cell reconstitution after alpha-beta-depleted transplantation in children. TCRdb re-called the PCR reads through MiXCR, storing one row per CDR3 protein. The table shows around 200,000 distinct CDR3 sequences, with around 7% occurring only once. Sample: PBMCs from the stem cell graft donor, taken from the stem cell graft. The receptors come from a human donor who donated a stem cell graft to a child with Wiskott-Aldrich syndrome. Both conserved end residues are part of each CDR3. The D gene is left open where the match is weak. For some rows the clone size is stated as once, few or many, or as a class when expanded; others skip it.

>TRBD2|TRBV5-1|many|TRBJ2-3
CASSVTSGPDTQYF
TGCGCCAGCAGCGTGACTAGCGGGCCAGATACGCAGTATTTT
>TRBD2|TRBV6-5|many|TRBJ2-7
CASSYGGGTINYEQYF
TGTGCCAGCAGTTACGGGGGGGGGACTATAAACTACGAGCAGTACTTC
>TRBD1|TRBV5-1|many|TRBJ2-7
CASSFGTGKYEQYF
TGCGCCAGCAGCTTTGGGACAGGGAAATACGAGCAGTACTTC
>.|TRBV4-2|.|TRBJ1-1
CASGPLANTEAFF
TGTGCCAGCGGCCCTCTCGCGAACACTGAAGCTTTCTTT
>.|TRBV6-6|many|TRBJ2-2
CASRGIGELFF
TGTGCCAGCAGAGGGATCGGGGAGCTGTTTTTT
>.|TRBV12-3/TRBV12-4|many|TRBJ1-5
CASSWGLDSNQPQHF
TGTGCCAGCAGTTGGGGTTTGGATAGCAATCAGCCCCAGCATTTT
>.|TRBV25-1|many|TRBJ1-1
CASREGLGTEAFF
TGTGCCAGTAGGGAGGGGCTGGGGACTGAAGCTTTCTTT
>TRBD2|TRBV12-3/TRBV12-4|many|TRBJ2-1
CASSFFGGSVHEQFF
TGTGCCAGCAGTTTTTTTGGCGGGAGTGTACATGAGCAGTTCTTC
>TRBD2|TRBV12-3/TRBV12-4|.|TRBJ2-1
CASIIAGEEEQFF
TGTGCCAGCATCATAGCGGGGGAGGAAGAGCAGTTCTTC
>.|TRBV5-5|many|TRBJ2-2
CASRWAANTGELFF
TGTGCCAGCAGGTGGGCGGCGAACACCGGGGAGCTGTTTTTT
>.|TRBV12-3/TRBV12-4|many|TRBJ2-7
CASSHGVYEQYF
TGTGCCAGCAGTCATGGTGTCTACGAGCAGTACTTC
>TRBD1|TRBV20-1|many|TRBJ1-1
CSAPRQGRYTEAFF
TGCAGTGCCCCTAGACAGGGACGGTACACTGAAGCTTTCTTT
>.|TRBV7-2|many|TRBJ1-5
CASSLQGQEQPQHF
TGTGCCAGCAGCTTACAGGGGCAAGAACAGCCCCAGCATTTT
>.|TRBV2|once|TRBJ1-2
CASSASSTNYGYTF
TGTGCCAGCAGTGCCTCGTCCACTAACTATGGCTACACCTTC
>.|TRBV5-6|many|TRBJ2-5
CASSYRQSLGETQYF
TGTGCCAGCAGCTACAGACAGTCCCTAGGGGAGACCCAGTACTTC
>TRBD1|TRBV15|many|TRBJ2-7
CATSRSPGTETYEQYF
TGTGCCACCAGCAGATCCCCCGGGACAGAAACCTACGAGCAGTACTTC
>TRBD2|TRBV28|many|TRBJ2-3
CASWGLAGGSTDTQYF
TGTGCCAGCTGGGGACTAGCGGGGGGGAGCACAGATACGCAGTATTTT
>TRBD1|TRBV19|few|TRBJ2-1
CASRGDRGNYNEQFF
TGTGCCAGTAGAGGGGACAGGGGAAACTACAATGAGCAGTTCTTC
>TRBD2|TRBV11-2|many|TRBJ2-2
CASSLTSGRSWGTGELFF
TGTGCCAGCAGCTTGACTAGCGGGAGATCGTGGGGCACCGGGGAGCTGTTTTTT
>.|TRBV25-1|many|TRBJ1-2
CASSEGSAGYTF
TGTGCCAGCAGTGAAGGGTCAGCTGGCTACACCTTC
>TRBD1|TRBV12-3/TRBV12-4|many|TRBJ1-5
CASSYGQVNQPQHF
TGTGCCAGCAGTTATGGACAGGTTAATCAGCCCCAGCATTTT
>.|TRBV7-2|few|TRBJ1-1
CASSHRAITEAFF
TGTGCCAGCAGCCACAGGGCAATCACTGAAGCTTTCTTT
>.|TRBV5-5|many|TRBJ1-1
CASSLSGTQAFF
TGTGCCAGCAGCTTGTCGGGCACCCAAGCTTTCTTT
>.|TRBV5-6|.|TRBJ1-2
CASSLQGRNGYTF
TGTGCCAGCAGCTTGCAAGGACGGAATGGCTACACCTTC
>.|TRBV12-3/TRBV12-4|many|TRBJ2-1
CASSQTRSSEEQFF
TGTGCCAGCAGTCAGACTAGATCTTCTGAGGAGCAGTTCTTC
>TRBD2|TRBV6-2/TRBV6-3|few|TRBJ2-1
CASNLAGANEQFF
TGTGCCAGCAATCTAGCGGGAGCCAATGAGCAGTTCTTC
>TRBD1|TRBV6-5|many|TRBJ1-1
CASSYGTGLNTEAFF
TGTGCCAGCAGTTACGGGACAGGCCTGAACACTGAAGCTTTCTTT
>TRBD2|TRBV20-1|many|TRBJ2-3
CSAPLAGGEIDTQYF
TGCAGTGCGCCACTAGCGGGGGGGGAGATAGATACGCAGTATTTT
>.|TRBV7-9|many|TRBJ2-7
CASSLEWASYEQYF
TGTGCCAGCAGCTTAGAATGGGCCAGCTACGAGCAGTACTTC
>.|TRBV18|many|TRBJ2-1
CASSREGGGINEQFF
TGTGCCAGCTCACGAGAGGGAGGCGGGATCAATGAGCAGTTCTTC
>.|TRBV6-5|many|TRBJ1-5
CASSYSGQADQPQHF
TGTGCCAGCAGTTACTCGGGTCAGGCTGATCAGCCCCAGCATTTT
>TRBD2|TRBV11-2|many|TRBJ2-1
CASTTTGRGREQFF
TGTGCCAGCACAACTACCGGGAGGGGCCGGGAGCAGTTCTTC
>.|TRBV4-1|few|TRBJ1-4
CASSQGGPEEKLFF
TGCGCCAGCAGCCAAGGGGGCCCAGAGGAAAAACTGTTTTTT
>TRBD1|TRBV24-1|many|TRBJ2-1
CATSDRQGVINEQFF
TGTGCCACCAGTGATCGACAGGGTGTAATTAATGAGCAGTTCTTC
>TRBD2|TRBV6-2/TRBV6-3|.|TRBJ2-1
CASSRLRTSERENEQFF
TGTGCCAGCAGCCGACTAAGGACTAGCGAGAGAGAGAATGAGCAGTTCTTC
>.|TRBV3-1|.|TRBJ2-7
CASSQEGRGRFDEQYF
TGTGCCAGCAGCCAAGAGGGGCGAGGGAGGTTCGACGAGCAGTACTTC
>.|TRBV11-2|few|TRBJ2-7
CASLPDSSSYEQYF
TGTGCCAGCCTCCCGGACAGTTCTTCCTACGAGCAGTACTTC
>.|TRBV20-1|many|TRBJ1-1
CSAPNRGMNTEAFF
TGCAGTGCCCCGAATCGGGGAATGAACACTGAAGCTTTCTTT
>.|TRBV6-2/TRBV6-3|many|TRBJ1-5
CASSYSIASQPQHF
TGTGCCAGCAGTTACTCCATCGCGAGTCAGCCCCAGCATTTT
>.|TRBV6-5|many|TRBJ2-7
CASSYSVQGYEQYF
TGTGCCAGCAGTTACTCTGTCCAAGGCTACGAGCAGTACTTC
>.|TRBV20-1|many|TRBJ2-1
CSARGGDGGSYNEQFF
TGCAGTGCTAGAGGTGGGGACGGGGGCTCCTACAATGAGCAGTTCTTC
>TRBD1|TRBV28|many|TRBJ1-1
CASSLQGANTEAFF
TGTGCCAGCAGTTTACAGGGGGCAAACACTGAAGCTTTCTTT
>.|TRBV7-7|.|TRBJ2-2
CASSLLLNTGELFF
TGTGCCAGCAGCTTGCTTTTGAACACCGGGGAGCTGTTTTTT
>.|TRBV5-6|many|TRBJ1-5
CASSSPGPRGNQPQHF
TGTGCCAGCAGCTCTCCGGGACCGCGCGGCAATCAGCCCCAGCATTTT
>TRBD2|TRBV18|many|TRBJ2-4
CASSLGLEPYF
TGTGCCAGCTCACTGGGACTAGAACCGTACTTC
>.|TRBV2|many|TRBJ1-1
CASSEGTANTEAFF
TGTGCCAGCAGTGAAGGGACAGCGAACACTGAAGCTTTCTTT
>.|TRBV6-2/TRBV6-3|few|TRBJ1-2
CAAAVKVGQGRGGYTF
TGTGCCGCAGCTGTAAAGGTGGGGCAGGGTCGTGGCGGCTACACCTTC
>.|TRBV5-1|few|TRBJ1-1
CASSPGAVNTEAFF
TGCGCCAGCAGCCCAGGGGCAGTGAACACTGAAGCTTTCTTT
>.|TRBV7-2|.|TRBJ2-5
CASSLGSGDGQETQYF
TGTGCCAGCAGCTTAGGATCCGGGGACGGCCAAGAGACCCAGTACTTC
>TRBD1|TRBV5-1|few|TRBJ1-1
CASSLKGARAEAFF
TGCGCCAGCAGCTTAAAGGGGGCTCGGGCTGAAGCTTTCTTT
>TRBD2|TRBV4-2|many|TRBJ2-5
CASSQDTASGVRYF
TGTGCCAGCAGCCAAGATACGGCTAGCGGGGTCCGGTACTTC
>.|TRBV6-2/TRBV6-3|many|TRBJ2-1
CASSYTTGRDLYGEQFF
TGTGCCAGCAGTTACACGACAGGACGCGATTTATACGGTGAGCAGTTCTTC